Given below is one T cell receptor (beta chain) in context. The CDR3 extends over 13 amino acids. In germline, CDR1 is PRHDT, CDR2 FYEKMQ (reference sequence). V lost 3 bases to trimming and J lost 9 bases; unmatched junction nucleotides: 2. The data derive from a study of T cell changes during pregnancy in multiple sclerosis. TCRdb's table, derived via immunoSEQ multiplex PCR, lists solely in-frame clones and lacks some. The repertoire holds approximately 8,500 clones, 80% to 90% seen once, with around 5% in the top ten. The rearrangement links TRBV13 to TRBJ2-1; 10 bases line up with TRBD2. The sequence was collected from a female donor in good health, enrolled as a control in a pregnancy study. This sample comprised CD8+ T cells from peripheral blood mononuclear cells, obtained in the first trimester of pregnancy. The CDR3 here is CASSFLAGVEQFF. DNA for the CDR3: TGTGCCAGCAGCTTTCTAGCGGGAGTTGAGCAGTTCTTC. Using reference TRBV13 and TRBJ2-1 for the parts outside the CDR3, the full variable domain is AAGVIQSPRHLIKEKRETATLKCYPIPRHDTVYWYQQGPGQDPQFLISFYEKMQSDKGSIPDRFSAQQFSDYHSELNMSSLELGDSALYFCASSFLAGVEQFFGPGTRLTVL.